This T cell receptor (beta chain) stems from a study of technical replicates of blood from several donors. The count of this clone is one. Repertoires were generated with immunoSEQ multiplex PCR, while TCRdb's copy carries only in-frame clones and drops some. The table records around 56,000 clones, more than 90% of them present only once. J was trimmed by 1 base and V by 5 bases; bases with no gene match: 6. The germline V gene encodes CDR1 MGHRA and CDR2 YSYEKL. The CDR3 extends over 15 amino acids. The rearrangement uses TRBV4-1 and TRBJ1-1, with 8 nucleotides matching TRBD1. The sequence came from a human donor in good health. Some clones in this sample may be carry-over from other donors' samples. Sequencing input: PBMCs. CDR3 nucleotide sequence: TGCGCCAGCAGCTATGGACAGGGACCGAACACTGAAGCTTTCTTT. It translates to CASSYGQGPNTEAFF.